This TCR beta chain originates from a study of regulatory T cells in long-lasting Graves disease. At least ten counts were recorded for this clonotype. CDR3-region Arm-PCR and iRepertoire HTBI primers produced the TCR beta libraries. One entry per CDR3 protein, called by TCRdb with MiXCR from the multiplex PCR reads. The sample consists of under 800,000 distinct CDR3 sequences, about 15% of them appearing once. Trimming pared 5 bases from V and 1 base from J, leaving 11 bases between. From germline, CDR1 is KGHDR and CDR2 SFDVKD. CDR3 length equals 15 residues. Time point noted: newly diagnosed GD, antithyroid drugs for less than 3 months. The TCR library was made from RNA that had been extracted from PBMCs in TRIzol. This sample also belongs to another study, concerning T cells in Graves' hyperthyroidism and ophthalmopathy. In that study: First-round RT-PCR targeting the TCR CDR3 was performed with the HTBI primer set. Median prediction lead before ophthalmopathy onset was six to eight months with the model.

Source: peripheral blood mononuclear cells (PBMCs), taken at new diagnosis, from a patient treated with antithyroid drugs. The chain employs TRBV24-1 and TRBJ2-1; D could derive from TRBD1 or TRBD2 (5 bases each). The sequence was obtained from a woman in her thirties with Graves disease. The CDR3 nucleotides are TGTGCCACCAGTGGGCAGGGAGCGTCCTACAATGAGCAGTTCTTC. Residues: CATSGQGASYNEQFF.